Presented here are 21 T cell receptor beta chains from one specimen sequenced in a study of CD8+ T cells in alopecia areata. Treatment: oral pan-JAK inhibitor, 5-10 mg twice daily. The authors extracted RNA and reverse transcribed it into cDNA as the sequencing template. Assay: immunoSEQ multiplex PCR; the TCRdb copy retains only in-frame clones and omits some. The profile shows 210,000 or so clones, roughly 66% of them singletons. The sequenced sample was CD4+ T cells sorted from blood, obtained around week 44, from a patient treated with tofacitinib. The receptors shown here come from a human donor with alopecia areata.

V usage is TRBV29-1 and J usage is TRBJ1-4; maybe TRBD1 (6 bases). This CDR3 is 15 amino acids long. V was cut by 3 bases and J by 7 bases, with 18 bases left in between. Germline V CDR1 and CDR2: SQVTM, ANQGSEA. For the CDR3, the DNA is TGCAGCGTTGATGGTTCGGAGACAGGAGGTGAAAAACTGTTTTTT. It yields the protein CSVDGSETGGEKLFF.

In this sample, this clone turned up a few times. The rearrangement joins TRBV5-1 to TRBJ1-5, with D possibly TRBD1 on 6 matching bases. V was shortened by 3 bases and J by 4 bases, with 14 bases between the two germline ends. The CDR3 runs 15 residues. CDR1 and CDR2 (germline): SGHRS, YFSETQ. The CDR3 here is CASSSGQGDNQPQHF. The CDR3 nucleotides are TGCGCCAGCAGCTCGGGACAAGGAGATAATCAGCCCCAGCATTTT.

The V gene is TRBV7-2, the J gene TRBJ2-5; 8 bases fit TRBD1. This CDR3 has 16 amino acids. The J segment lost 3 bases and the V segment lost 5 bases, leaving 11 bases of the junction unmatched. Per the germline V gene, CDR1 is SGHTA and CDR2 is FQGNSA. CDR3: CASSLRPDRGKETQYF. CDR3 DNA sequence: TGTGCCAGCAGCCTCCGGCCCGACAGGGGAAAAGAGACCCAGTACTTC.

The chain joins TRBV19 to TRBJ1-5; D gene uncertain. The V end lost 7 bases, the J end lost 4 bases, and 17 bases lay between the germline ends. The CDR3 covers 15 residues. Germline V gene data show CDR1 as LNHDA and CDR2 as SQIVND (reference sequence). Here the CDR3 reads CASNLGGTKNQPQHF. In nucleotides, the CDR3 is TGTGCCAGTAACCTCGGCGGAACAAAAAATCAGCCCCAGCATTTT.

This clone has just a few counts. The chain employs TRBV5-1 and TRBJ2-3; TRBD2 matches at 7 bases. V was pared by 1 base and J by 2 bases, with 4 bases of the junction left unmatched. Germline assignment: CDR1 SGHRS and CDR2 YFSETQ. The CDR3 spans 15 residues. In nucleotides, the CDR3 is TGCGCCAGCAGCTTGAGCGGGGTAAACACAGATACGCAGTATTTT. It specifies CASSLSGVNTDTQYF.

The V gene is TRBV2, the J gene TRBJ2-7, with D tentatively TRBD1 or TRBD2 (5 bases each). The V end lost 7 bases, the J end lost 4 bases, and 20 bases lay between the germline ends. The CDR3 is 15 residues long. From germline, CDR1 is SNHLY and CDR2 FYNNEI. CDR3 sequence reads: CASTRTGTSPYEQYF. The CDR3 bases are TGTGCCAGCACCAGAACGGGGACCTCGCCGTACGAGCAGTACTTC.

The chain couples TRBV2 to TRBJ2-1, with 10 bases identical to TRBD1. This CDR3 region has 13 residues. With V trimmed by 8 bases and J by 7 bases, 5 bases remained unmatched. Germline lookup yields CDR1 SNHLY and CDR2 FYNNEI. The CDR3: CASRTGGMNEQFF. CDR3 DNA sequence: TGTGCCAGCCGGACAGGGGGTATGAATGAGCAGTTCTTC. Looking up the rest from reference TRBV2 and TRBJ2-1 gives the full variable domain: EPEVTQTPSHQVTQMGQEVILRCVPISNHLYFYWYRQILGQKVEFLVSFYNNEISEKSEIFDDQFSVERPDGSNFTLKIRSTKLEDSAMYFCASRTGGMNEQFFGPGTRLTVL.

The chain recombines TRBV29-1 with TRBJ1-2; the D gene is possibly TRBD1 (6 bases). This CDR3 is built from 13 residues. The germline gives CDR1 SQVTM, CDR2 ANQGSEA. V lost 6 bases, J lost 4 bases, and 15 bases lay in between. The CDR3: CSVDLTGSYGYTF. In DNA form, the CDR3 reads TGCAGCGTCGACCTGACAGGCTCCTATGGCTACACCTTC. Full variable domain (outside the CDR3, taken from reference TRBV29-1 and TRBJ1-2): SAVISQKPSRDICQRGTSLTIQCQVDSQVTMMFWYRQQPGQSLTLIATANQGSEATYESGFVIDKFPISRPNLTFSTLTVSNMSPEDSSIYLCSVDLTGSYGYTFGSGTRLTVV.

This clone appeared a few times. The rearrangement links TRBV10-3 to TRBJ2-1; 10 bases agree with TRBD1. Germline CDR1 and CDR2: ENHRY and SYGVKD. The V segment lost 4 bases and the J segment 15 bases; nucleotides outside the gene matches: 3. The CDR3 is 11 amino acids. This CDR3 is CAISAGQGSFF. DNA for the CDR3: TGTGCCATCAGTGCGGGACAGGGGTCGTTCTTC.

The chain employs TRBV6-1 and TRBJ1-6, with TRBD1 as a possible D gene (5 bases). V was cut by 6 bases and J by 7 bases, with 10 bases left in between. This CDR3 is built from 13 residues. CDR1 is MNHNS, CDR2 SASEGT, per germline. For the CDR3, the DNA is TGTGCCAGCAGCCGGGACGGAAATTCACCCCTCCACTTT. Translated, it gives CASSRDGNSPLHF.

This sequence joins TRBV5-1 and TRBJ2-3; D may match TRBD1 or TRBD2 (5 bases each). The CDR3 is made up of 15 amino acids. Germline CDR1 reads SGHRS; CDR2 reads YFSETQ. The V gene lost 1 base and the J gene lost 1 base, with 10 bases spanning the gap. The CDR3 bases are TGCGCCAGCAGCTTGTCGGGACCGCGCACAGATACGCAGTATTTT. Translating it yields CASSLSGPRTDTQYF.

The chain has TRBV10-3 and TRBJ1-1; no clear D. In germline, CDR1 is ENHRY, CDR2 SYGVKD. CDR3 size: 14 residues. V gave up 1 base and J gave up 1 base, with 7 bases separating them. Here the CDR3 reads CAISEFQANTEAFF. For the CDR3, the DNA is TGTGCCATCAGTGAGTTTCAGGCGAACACTGAAGCTTTCTTT.

The chain joins TRBV7-9 to TRBJ1-4; 8 nucleotides match TRBD1. The germline CDR1 and CDR2 sequences are SEHNR and FQNEAQ (reference sequence). CDR3 length equals 14 residues. V dropped 6 bases and J dropped 8; count of bases not matched to a gene: 8. CDR3 loop: CASRPDRVTEKLFF. The CDR3 DNA follows: TGTGCCAGCAGACCGGACAGGGTCACCGAAAAACTGTTTTTT.

The gene calls are TRBV5-6 and TRBJ1-1; 9 bases align to TRBD1. Germline-derived CDR1 and CDR2 are SGHDT and YYEEEE. The CDR3 spans 15 residues. V lost 4 bases to trimming and J lost 5 bases; unmatched junction nucleotides: 9. CDR3 region: CASSPRTGVITEAFF. For the CDR3, the DNA is TGTGCCAGCAGCCCACGGACAGGGGTGATTACTGAAGCTTTCTTT.

The chain uses TRBV11-2 and TRBJ2-3; D possibly matches TRBD1 or TRBD2 (5 bases each). Trimming pared 2 bases from V and 5 bases from J, leaving 17 bases between. The length of the CDR3 is 16 residues. CDR1 is SGHAT, CDR2 FQNNGV, per germline. The CDR3 loop reads CASSLRRGADGDTQYF. DNA of the CDR3: TGTGCCAGCAGCTTAAGAAGGGGAGCCGACGGAGATACGCAGTATTTT.

This sequence joins TRBV5-1 and TRBJ2-7, with 8 nucleotides matching TRBD1. Germline values: CDR1 SGHRS, CDR2 YFSETQ. The CDR3 spans 15 residues. Losses at the gene ends were 4 bases for V and 4 bases for J; bases not matched to a gene: 10. CDR3 bases: TGCGCCAGCAGCCCTCGACAGGGGAAGGGATACGAGCAGTACTTC. This encodes CASSPRQGKGYEQYF.

This rearrangement joins TRBV29-1 to TRBJ1-2, with D perhaps TRBD1 (5 bases). The CDR3 runs 13 residues. V was trimmed by 8 bases and J by 6 bases, leaving 19 bases between them. CDR1 is SQVTM and CDR2 is ANQGSEA in the germline V gene. This CDR3 is CSLVTVPYDGYTF. DNA for the CDR3: TGCAGCCTAGTGACAGTTCCGTACGATGGCTACACCTTC.

The chain carries TRBV13 and TRBJ1-2, with 8 bases fitting TRBD1. Germline V gene lookup returns CDR1 PRHDT and CDR2 FYEKMQ (reference sequence). The length of the CDR3 is 13 residues. V lost 5 bases and J lost 5; bases outside the gene matches: 4. This chain's CDR3 is CASSAGTGYGYTF. The DNA of the CDR3 is TGTGCCAGCAGCGCCGGGACAGGTTATGGCTACACCTTC.

V and J are TRBV15 and TRBJ2-3; D call uncertain. V lost 0 bases, J lost 2 bases, and 6 bases lay in between. The CDR3 spans 14 residues. Per germline, CDR1 LNHNV and CDR2 YYDKDF (reference sequence). CDR3 amino acids: CATSRDLHTDTQYF. The CDR3 nucleotides read TGTGCCACCAGCAGAGATCTCCACACAGATACGCAGTATTTT.

The chain has TRBV15 and TRBJ2-3; 11 nucleotides agree with TRBD2. Germline loops: CDR1 LNHNV, CDR2 YYDKDF (reference sequence). V lost 6 bases and J lost 0; bases outside the gene matches: 2. This CDR3 has 15 amino acids. This chain's CDR3 is CATRLAGDSTDTQYF. For the CDR3, the DNA is TGTGCCACCAGACTAGCGGGGGATAGCACAGATACGCAGTATTTT.

V is TRBV9 and J is TRBJ2-1; D assignment may be TRBD1 or TRBD2 (5 bases each). CDR3 length: 14 residues. The germline V gene encodes CDR1 SGDLS and CDR2 YYNGEE. Trimming left V 2 bases short and J 4 bases short, with 10 bases between. CDR3 bases: TGTGCCAGCAGCGTTTACGGGGCGTACAATGAGCAGTTCTTC. It encodes CASSVYGAYNEQFF. Looking up the rest from reference TRBV9 and TRBJ2-1 gives the full variable domain: DSGVTQTPKHLITATGQRVTLRCSPRSGDLSVYWYQQSLDQGLQFLIQYYNGEERAKGNILERFSAQQFPDLHSELNLSSLELGDSALYFCASSVYGAYNEQFFGPGTRLTVL.